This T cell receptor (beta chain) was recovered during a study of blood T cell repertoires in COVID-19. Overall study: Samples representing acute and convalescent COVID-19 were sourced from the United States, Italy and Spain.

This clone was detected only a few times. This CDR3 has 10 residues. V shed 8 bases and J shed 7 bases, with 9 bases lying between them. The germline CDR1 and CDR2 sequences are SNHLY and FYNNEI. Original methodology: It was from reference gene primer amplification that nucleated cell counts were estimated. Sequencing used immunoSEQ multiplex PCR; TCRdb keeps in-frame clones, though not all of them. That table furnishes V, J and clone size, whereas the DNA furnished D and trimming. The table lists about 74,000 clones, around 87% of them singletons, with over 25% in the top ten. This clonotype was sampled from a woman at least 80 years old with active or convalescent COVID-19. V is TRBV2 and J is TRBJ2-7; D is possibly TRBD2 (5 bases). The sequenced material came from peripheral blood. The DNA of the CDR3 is TGTGCCAGCTTACTAGGGGAGCAGTACTTC. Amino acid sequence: CASLLGEQYF.